The 2 T cell receptor beta chains listed next were all sequenced from one sample in a study of T cells after yellow fever vaccination. TCRdb processed the 5' RACE reads anew with MiXCR; each CDR3 protein has one entry. The sample consists of 450,000 to 650,000 distinct CDR3 sequences, just over 20% of them appearing once. Sequencing used PBMCs, obtained approximately 20 days after the first yellow fever vaccination. These receptors originate from a young man who received the YFV17D yellow fever vaccine.

A word on this clonotype: The junction differs from germline at one of its ends, possibly a read error. The J gene is TRBJ1-5, the V gene TRBV7-8, with 7 bases fitting TRBD1. CDR1 SGHVS and CDR2 FQNEAQ come from the germline V gene. The CDR3 runs to 14 residues. Here the CDR3 DNA reads TGTGCCAGCAGCCTAGCAGGGGGTGAACAGCCCCAGCATTTT. This translates into CASSLAGGEQPQHF. Complete variable domain (other parts from reference TRBV7-8 and TRBJ1-5): GAGVSQSPRYKVAKRGQDVALRCDPISGHVSLFWYQQALGQGPEFLTYFQNEAQLDKSGLPSDRFFAERPEGSVSTLKIQRTQQEDSAVYLCASSLAGGEQPQHFGDGTRLSIL.

This chain connects TRBV20-1 to TRBJ1-5, with D tentatively TRBD1 (5 bases). Germline assignment: CDR1 DFQATT and CDR2 SNEGSKA (reference sequence). The length of the CDR3 is 13 residues. Trimming took 5 bases from V and 7 from J, leaving 15 bases between them. The chain's CDR3 is CSAGPRGLQPQHF. DNA for the CDR3: TGCAGTGCTGGACCGCGGGGGTTGCAGCCCCAGCATTTT.